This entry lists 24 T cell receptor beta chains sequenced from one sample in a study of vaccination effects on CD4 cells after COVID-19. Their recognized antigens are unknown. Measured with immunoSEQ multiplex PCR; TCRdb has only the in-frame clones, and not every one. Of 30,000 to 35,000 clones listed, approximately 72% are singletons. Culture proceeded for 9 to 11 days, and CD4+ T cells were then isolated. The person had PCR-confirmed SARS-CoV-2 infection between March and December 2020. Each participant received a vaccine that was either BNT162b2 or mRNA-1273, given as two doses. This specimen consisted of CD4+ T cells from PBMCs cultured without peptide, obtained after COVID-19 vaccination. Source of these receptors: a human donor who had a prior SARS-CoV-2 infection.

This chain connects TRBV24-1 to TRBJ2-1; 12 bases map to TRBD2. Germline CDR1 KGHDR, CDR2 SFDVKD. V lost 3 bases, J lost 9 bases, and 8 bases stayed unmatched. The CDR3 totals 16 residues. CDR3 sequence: CATSDPTSGRMVEQFF. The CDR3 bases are TGTGCCACCAGTGATCCGACTAGCGGGAGAATGGTTGAGCAGTTCTTC.

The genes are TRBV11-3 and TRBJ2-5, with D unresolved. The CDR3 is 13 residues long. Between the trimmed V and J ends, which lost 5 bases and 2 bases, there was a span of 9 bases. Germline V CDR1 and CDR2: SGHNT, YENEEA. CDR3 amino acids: CASSPNIQETQYF. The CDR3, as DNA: TGTGCCAGCAGCCCGAATATTCAAGAGACCCAGTACTTC.

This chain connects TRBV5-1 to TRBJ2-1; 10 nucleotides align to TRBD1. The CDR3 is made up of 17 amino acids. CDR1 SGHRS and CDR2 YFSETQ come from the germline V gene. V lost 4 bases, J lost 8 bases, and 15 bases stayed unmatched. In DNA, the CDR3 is TGCGCCAGCAGCCTTGGCCCCCTGGGACAGGGGACGGATGAGCAGTTCTTC. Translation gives CASSLGPLGQGTDEQFF.

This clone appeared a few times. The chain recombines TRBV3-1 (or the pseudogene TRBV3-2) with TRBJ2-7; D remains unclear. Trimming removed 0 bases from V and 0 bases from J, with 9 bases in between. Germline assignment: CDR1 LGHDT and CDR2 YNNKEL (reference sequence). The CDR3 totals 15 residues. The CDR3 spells CASSQDAGYSYEQYF. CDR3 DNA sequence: TGTGCCAGCAGCCAAGATGCAGGTTACTCCTACGAGCAGTACTTC.

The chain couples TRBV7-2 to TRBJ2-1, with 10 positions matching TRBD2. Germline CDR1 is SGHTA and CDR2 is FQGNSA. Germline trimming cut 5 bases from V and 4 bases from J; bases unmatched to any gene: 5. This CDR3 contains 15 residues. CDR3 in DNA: TGTGCCAGCAGCCTCAGGACTAGCGGATACAATGAGCAGTTCTTC. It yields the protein CASSLRTSGYNEQFF.

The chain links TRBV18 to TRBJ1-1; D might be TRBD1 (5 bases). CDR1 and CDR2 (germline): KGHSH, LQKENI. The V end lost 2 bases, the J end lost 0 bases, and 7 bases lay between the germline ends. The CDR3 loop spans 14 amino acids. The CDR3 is CASSPDRMNTEAFF. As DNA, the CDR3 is TGTGCCAGCTCACCAGACAGAATGAACACTGAAGCTTTCTTT.

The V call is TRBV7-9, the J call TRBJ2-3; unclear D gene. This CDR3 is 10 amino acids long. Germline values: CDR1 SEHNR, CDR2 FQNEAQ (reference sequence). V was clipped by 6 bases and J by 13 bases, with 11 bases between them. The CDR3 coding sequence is TGTGCCAGCAGTTACACCCGAGAGTATTTT. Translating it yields CASSYTREYF.

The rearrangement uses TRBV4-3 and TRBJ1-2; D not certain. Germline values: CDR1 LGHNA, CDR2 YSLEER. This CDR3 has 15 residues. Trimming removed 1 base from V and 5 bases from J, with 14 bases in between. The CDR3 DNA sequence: TGCGCCAGCAGCCAAGCTCCGGGTGTGCCTTATGGCTACACCTTC. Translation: CASSQAPGVPYGYTF.

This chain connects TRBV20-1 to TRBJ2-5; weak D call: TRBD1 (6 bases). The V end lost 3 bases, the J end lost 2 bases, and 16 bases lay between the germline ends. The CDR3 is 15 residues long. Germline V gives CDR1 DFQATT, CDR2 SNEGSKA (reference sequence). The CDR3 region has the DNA TGCAGTGCTAGTGGGTACAGGGCTAGGCAAGAGACCCAGTACTTC. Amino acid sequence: CSASGYRARQETQYF.

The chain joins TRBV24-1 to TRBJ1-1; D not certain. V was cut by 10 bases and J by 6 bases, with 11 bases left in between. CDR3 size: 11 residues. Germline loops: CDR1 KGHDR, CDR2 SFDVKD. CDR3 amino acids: CATQSGAEAFF. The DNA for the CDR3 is TGTGCCACGCAATCCGGGGCTGAAGCTTTCTTT.

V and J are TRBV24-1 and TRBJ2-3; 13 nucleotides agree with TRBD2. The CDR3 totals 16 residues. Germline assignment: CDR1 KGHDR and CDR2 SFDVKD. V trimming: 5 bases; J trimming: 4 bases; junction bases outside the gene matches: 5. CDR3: CATSAGLAGFSDTQYF. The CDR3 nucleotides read TGTGCCACCAGTGCGGGACTAGCGGGATTCTCAGATACGCAGTATTTT.

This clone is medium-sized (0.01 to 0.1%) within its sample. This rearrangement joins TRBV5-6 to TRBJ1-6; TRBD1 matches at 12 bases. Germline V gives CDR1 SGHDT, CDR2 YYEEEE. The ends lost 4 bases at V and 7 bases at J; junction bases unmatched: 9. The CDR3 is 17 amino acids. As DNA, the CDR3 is TGTGCCAGCAGCCCTGGGACAGGGGGCCGACAAAATTCACCCCTCCACTTT. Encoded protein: CASSPGTGGRQNSPLHF.

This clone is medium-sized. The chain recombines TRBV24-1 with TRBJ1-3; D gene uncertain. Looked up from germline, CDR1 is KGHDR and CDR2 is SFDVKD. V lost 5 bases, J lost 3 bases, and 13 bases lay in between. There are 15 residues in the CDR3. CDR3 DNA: TGTGCCACCAGTGCTCCCGAGGATGGTGGAAACACCATATATTTT. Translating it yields CATSAPEDGGNTIYF.

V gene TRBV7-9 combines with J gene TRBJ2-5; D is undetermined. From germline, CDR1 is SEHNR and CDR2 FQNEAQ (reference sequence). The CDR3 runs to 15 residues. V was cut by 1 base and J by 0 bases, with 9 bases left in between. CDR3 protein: CASSLGAPYQETQYF. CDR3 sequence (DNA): TGTGCCAGCAGCTTAGGCGCGCCTTACCAAGAGACCCAGTACTTC.

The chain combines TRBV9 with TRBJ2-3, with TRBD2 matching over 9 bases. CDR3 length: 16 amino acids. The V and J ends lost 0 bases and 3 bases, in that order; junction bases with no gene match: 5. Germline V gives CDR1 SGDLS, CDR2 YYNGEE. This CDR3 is CASSVGLAVITDTQYF. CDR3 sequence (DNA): TGTGCCAGCAGCGTAGGACTAGCGGTTATTACAGATACGCAGTATTTT.

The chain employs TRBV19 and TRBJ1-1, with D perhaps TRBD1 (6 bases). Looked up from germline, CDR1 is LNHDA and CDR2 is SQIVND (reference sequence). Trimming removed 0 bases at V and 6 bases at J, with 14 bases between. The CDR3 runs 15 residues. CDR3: CASSIEADSSSEAFF. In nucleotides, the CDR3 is TGTGCCAGTAGTATAGAAGCGGACAGCTCTTCTGAAGCTTTCTTT.

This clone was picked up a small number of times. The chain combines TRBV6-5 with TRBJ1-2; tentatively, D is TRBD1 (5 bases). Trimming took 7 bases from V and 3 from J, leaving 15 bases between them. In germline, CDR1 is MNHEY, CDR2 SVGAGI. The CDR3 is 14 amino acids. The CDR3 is CASTAGGVYYGYTF. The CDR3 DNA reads TGTGCCAGCACCGCCGGGGGAGTGTACTATGGCTACACCTTC.

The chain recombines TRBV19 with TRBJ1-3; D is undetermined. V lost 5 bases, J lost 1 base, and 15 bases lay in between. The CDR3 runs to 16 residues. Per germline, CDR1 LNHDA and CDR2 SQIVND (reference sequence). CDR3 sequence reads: CASSVSRWGSGNTIYF. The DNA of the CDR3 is TGTGCCAGTAGTGTCTCGAGGTGGGGTTCTGGAAACACCATATATTTT.

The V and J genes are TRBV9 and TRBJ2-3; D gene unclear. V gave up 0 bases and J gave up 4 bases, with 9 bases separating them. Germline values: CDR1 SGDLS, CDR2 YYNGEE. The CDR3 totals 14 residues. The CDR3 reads CASSVGIPPDTQYF. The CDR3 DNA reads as TGTGCCAGCAGCGTAGGAATTCCACCAGATACGCAGTATTTT.

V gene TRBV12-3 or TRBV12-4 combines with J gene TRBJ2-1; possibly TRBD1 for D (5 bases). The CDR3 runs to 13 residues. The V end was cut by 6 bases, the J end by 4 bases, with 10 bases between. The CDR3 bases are TGTGCCAGCAGCACGACAGAGTACAATGAGCAGTTCTTC. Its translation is CASSTTEYNEQFF.

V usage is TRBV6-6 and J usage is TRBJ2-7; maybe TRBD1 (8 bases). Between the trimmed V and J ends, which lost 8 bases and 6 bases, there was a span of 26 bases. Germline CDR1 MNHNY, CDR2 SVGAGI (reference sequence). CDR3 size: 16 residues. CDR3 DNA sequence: TGTGCCAGCTCAATTTGGGAGTCACAGGGGGGGGCCGAGCAGTACTTC. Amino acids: CASSIWESQGGAEQYF.

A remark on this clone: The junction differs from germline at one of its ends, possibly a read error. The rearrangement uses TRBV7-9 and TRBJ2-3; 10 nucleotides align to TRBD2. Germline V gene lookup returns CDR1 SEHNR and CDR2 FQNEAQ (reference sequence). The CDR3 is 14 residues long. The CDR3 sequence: CASSLAGVVDTQYF. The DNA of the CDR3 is TGTGCCAGCAGCCTAGCGGGAGTGGTAGATACGCAGTATTTT.

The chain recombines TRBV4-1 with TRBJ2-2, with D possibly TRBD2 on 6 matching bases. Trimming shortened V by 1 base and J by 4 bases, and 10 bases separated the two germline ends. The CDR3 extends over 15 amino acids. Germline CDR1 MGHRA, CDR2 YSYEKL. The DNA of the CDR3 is TGCGCCAGCAGCCAAGTCTGGCGGGGCACCGGGGAGCTGTTTTTT. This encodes CASSQVWRGTGELFF.

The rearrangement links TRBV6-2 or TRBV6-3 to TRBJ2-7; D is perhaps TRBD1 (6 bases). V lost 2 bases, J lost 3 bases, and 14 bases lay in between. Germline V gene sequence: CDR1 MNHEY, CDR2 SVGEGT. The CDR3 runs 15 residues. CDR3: CASSYGEQGVYEQYF. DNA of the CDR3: TGTGCCAGCAGTTACGGGGAACAGGGTGTCTACGAGCAGTACTTC.